The 24 T cell receptor beta chains reported below all come from one sample, sequenced in a study of T cells after yellow fever vaccination. TCRdb re-derived calls from the 5' RACE reads in MiXCR, one entry per CDR3 protein. The data contain more than 110,000 distinct CDR3 sequences, less than 8.5% of them singletons. Specimen: CD4+ T cells sorted from PBMCs, collected 10 days after the yellow fever booster vaccination. These receptors were collected from a man aged 25 to 40 who received the YFV17D yellow fever vaccine.

This clonotype was detected ten times or more. The genes are TRBV7-2 and TRBJ2-5; no clear D. Germline values: CDR1 SGHTA, CDR2 FQGNSA. CDR3 length equals 12 residues. V shed 3 bases and J shed 5 bases, with 7 bases lying between them. The CDR3 region has the DNA TGTGCCAGCAGCTTTGATTTGGAGACCCAGTACTTC. This translates into CASSFDLETQYF.

Many counts were recorded for this clonotype. The chain recombines TRBV7-2 with TRBJ2-4; 7 bases are shared with TRBD1. The CDR3 sequence is 14 residues long. The germline gives CDR1 SGHTA, CDR2 FQGNSA. Trimming removed 3 bases from V and 8 bases from J; junction bases left unmatched: 7. The CDR3 bases are TGTGCCAGCAGCTTCTCAAGACAGGGCGACATTCAGTACTTC. It yields the protein CASSFSRQGDIQYF.

This clonotype was counted at least ten times. The V call is TRBV7-2, the J call TRBJ2-1; 8 nucleotides align to TRBD1. The CDR3 loop spans 13 amino acids. V was clipped by 3 bases and J by 6 bases; unmatched bases: 1. CDR1 SGHTA and CDR2 FQGNSA come from the germline V gene. The CDR3 here is CASSFDRGNEQFF. CDR3 nucleotides: TGTGCCAGCAGCTTCGACAGGGGCAATGAGCAGTTCTTC.

This clonotype occurred many times. CDR3 nucleotide sequence: TGCGCCAGCAGCTCGGATGTAGGGGCGCGAGGCGGGGAGCTGTTTTTT. Its protein product is CASSSDVGARGGELFF. The chain couples TRBV5-1 to TRBJ2-2; a weak D match, TRBD1 (5 bases). The CDR3 totals 16 residues. The V gene's germline CDR1 is SGHRS and CDR2 YFSETQ. Trimming stripped 3 bases from V and 7 bases from J, with 19 bases between. Together with reference TRBV5-1 and TRBJ2-2, the CDR3 gives the full variable domain: KAGVTQTPRYLIKTRGQQVTLSCSPISGHRSVSWYQQTPGQGLQFLFEYFSETQRNKGNFPGRFSGRQFSNSRSEMNVSTLELGDSALYLCASSSDVGARGGELFFGEGSRLTVL.

The V gene is TRBV25-1, the J gene TRBJ1-1, with TRBD1 matching over 7 bases. Germline trimming cut 4 bases from V and 4 bases from J; bases unmatched to any gene: 6. CDR3 length equals 14 residues. CDR1 is MGHDK and CDR2 is SYGVNS in the germline V gene. CDR3 in DNA: TGTGCCAGCAGTGCTCAGGGACAGATCACTGAAGCTTTCTTT. The encoded protein is CASSAQGQITEAFF.

This clonotype was counted at least ten times. The rearrangement links TRBV7-2 to TRBJ2-3, with D unclear. Per the germline V gene, CDR1 is SGHTA and CDR2 is FQGNSA. V lost 3 bases and J 6 bases, leaving 10 bases between the germline ends. The CDR3 totals 13 residues. The CDR3 protein is CASSFSQSDTQYF. As DNA, the CDR3 is TGTGCCAGCAGCTTTTCTCAGTCGGATACGCAGTATTTT.

V usage is TRBV30 and J usage is TRBJ2-7; TRBD2 aligns across 11 bases. CDR3 length equals 15 residues. The trim removed 5 bases at V and 2 bases at J, leaving 8 bases unmatched. CDR1 and CDR2 from the germline V gene are GTSNPN and SVGIG (reference sequence). Written as DNA, the CDR3 is TGTGCCTGGCGGACCGGGACTAGCGGCACCTACGAGCAGTACTTC. Residues: CAWRTGTSGTYEQYF.

This clonotype was observed at least ten times. The chain carries TRBV29-1 and TRBJ2-5, with a possible D match to TRBD2 (5 bases). The V and J ends lost 3 bases and 3 bases respectively, with 14 bases between them. This CDR3 contains 14 residues. Germline CDR1 and CDR2: SQVTM and ANQGSEA. The CDR3 sequence is CSVEPSGEEETQYF. The CDR3 bases are TGCAGCGTTGAGCCAAGCGGAGAGGAAGAGACCCAGTACTTC.

In the case of this clonotype: A read error is possible here, since a much larger clone lies one base away. V gene TRBV5-1 combines with J gene TRBJ2-1; D is possibly TRBD1 or TRBD2 (6 bases each). Germline V gene sequence: CDR1 SGHRS, CDR2 YFSETQ. The length of the CDR3 is 17 residues. The CDR3 reads CSSSWGDIRDFLNEQFF. The CDR3 DNA reads TGCTCCAGCAGCTGGGGGGACATAAGGGACTTCCTCAATGAGCAGTTCTTC.

This clonotype was detected a few times. This chain connects TRBV4-3 to TRBJ1-1, with unresolved D. Trimming shortened V by 6 bases and J by 5 bases, and 19 bases separated the two germline ends. There are 15 residues in the CDR3. The V gene's germline CDR1 is LGHNA and CDR2 YSLEER. DNA for the CDR3: TGCGCCAGCAGTCAGGAGGTCGGGGTGGGAACTGAAGCTTTCTTT. It codes for CASSQEVGVGTEAFF.

This clonotype was counted at least ten times. The J gene is TRBJ2-5, the V gene TRBV6-5, with 10 bases identical to TRBD2. This CDR3 contains 14 residues. Germline V lookup: CDR1 MNHEY, CDR2 SVGAGI. V shed 7 bases, J shed 3 bases, and the junction held 5 bases outside the gene matches. The CDR3 here is CASTWTSGEETQYF. CDR3 DNA sequence: TGTGCCAGCACCTGGACTAGCGGAGAAGAGACCCAGTACTTC.

A few counts support this clonotype. The chain combines TRBV6-5 with TRBJ2-1; 7 bases map to TRBD2. The germline CDR1 and CDR2 sequences are MNHEY and SVGAGI. The length of the CDR3 is 17 residues. After removal of 0 bases from V and 7 bases from J, the junction contained 12 bases not matched to a gene. In DNA, the CDR3 is TGTGCCAGCAGTTACTCCGGAGGGAGGGCCTCCTTTAATGAGCAGTTCTTC. It yields the protein CASSYSGGRASFNEQFF.

This clonotype was seen many times. V usage is TRBV5-4 and J usage is TRBJ2-5; 8 nucleotides line up with TRBD2. The CDR3 consists of 15 residues. Trimming cost V 3 bases and J 4 bases; bases outside gene matches: 8. The germline CDR1 and CDR2 sequences are SGHNT and YYREEE (reference sequence). In nucleotides, the CDR3 is TGTGCCAGCAGCTCCTTGGCGGGAGGAGGAGAGACCCAGTACTTC. Protein: CASSSLAGGGETQYF.

This clonotype was recorded at least ten times. The rearrangement links TRBV6-2 or TRBV6-3 to TRBJ1-5; D may be TRBD1 (5 bases). Trimming cost V 10 bases and J 0 bases, with 13 bases left between them. Germline values: CDR1 MNHEY, CDR2 SVGEGT. The CDR3 is made up of 14 amino acids. CDR3 nucleotide sequence: TGTGCCACTGTCGACAGTTATAGCAATCAGCCCCAGCATTTT. This sequence encodes CATVDSYSNQPQHF.

This clonotype was seen repeatedly, ten times or more. This chain joins TRBV5-1 and TRBJ1-5; D remains ambiguous. V gave up 0 bases and J gave up 4 bases, with 8 bases separating them. This CDR3 has 14 amino acids. Germline V gene sequence: CDR1 SGHRS, CDR2 YFSETQ. CDR3 protein: CASSLGGRNQPQHF. The DNA for the CDR3 is TGCGCCAGCAGCTTGGGGGGTCGGAATCAGCCCCAGCATTTT. Full variable domain (rest looked up from reference TRBV5-1 and TRBJ1-5): KAGVTQTPRYLIKTRGQQVTLSCSPISGHRSVSWYQQTPGQGLQFLFEYFSETQRNKGNFPGRFSGRQFSNSRSEMNVSTLELGDSALYLCASSLGGRNQPQHFGDGTRLSIL.

This clonotype was recorded at least ten times. This chain joins TRBV20-1 and TRBJ2-1; TRBD2 aligns across 9 bases. Germline values: CDR1 DFQATT, CDR2 SNEGSKA (reference sequence). CDR3 length equals 15 residues. The ends lost 3 bases at V and 1 base at J; junction bases unmatched: 4. The CDR3 DNA follows: TGCAGTGCTAGTGTAGCGGGAGTGTCCTACAATGAGCAGTTCTTC. Encoded protein: CSASVAGVSYNEQFF.

This clonotype has at least ten counts. The chain couples TRBV12-3 or TRBV12-4 to TRBJ2-1; 9 bases are a match to TRBD2. This CDR3 region has 15 residues. With 5 bases clipped from V and 5 bases from J, the junction kept 7 bases outside the gene matches. As DNA, the CDR3 is TGTGCCAGCAGTAAAGGTAGCGGGGGCCACAATGAGCAGTTCTTC. It is translated as CASSKGSGGHNEQFF.

This clonotype was counted a few times. The V call is TRBV18, the J call TRBJ2-1; 9 bases match TRBD2. The length of the CDR3 is 15 residues. J gave up 8 bases and V 5 bases, and 10 bases lay outside the gene matches. Germline V lookup: CDR1 KGHSH, CDR2 LQKENI. The chain's CDR3 is CASSSNARTSDEQFF. The CDR3 DNA sequence: TGTGCCAGCTCATCTAACGCCCGGACTAGCGATGAGCAGTTCTTC. Full variable domain (remainder filled in from reference TRBV18 and TRBJ2-1): NAGVMQNPRHLVRRRGQEARLRCSPMKGHSHVYWYRQLPEEGLKFMVYLQKENIIDESGMPKERFSAEFPKEGPSILRIQQVVRGDSAAYFCASSSNARTSDEQFFGPGTRLTVL.

This clonotype was seen a few times. The chain links TRBV20-1 to TRBJ2-1; D possibly corresponds to TRBD1 (6 bases). Trimming removed 6 bases at V and 5 bases at J, with 14 bases between. Germline V gene data show CDR1 as DFQATT and CDR2 as SNEGSKA (reference sequence). The CDR3 consists of 13 residues. The CDR3, as DNA: TGCAGTGCCAGGGGACGAAACGACAATGAGCAGTTCTTC. Amino acid sequence: CSARGRNDNEQFF.

This clonotype was observed at least ten times. The rearrangement links TRBV11-2 to TRBJ2-7, with 7 bases lining up with TRBD2. The CDR3 has 16 amino acids. V gave up 0 bases and J gave up 2 bases; unmatched junction bases: 7. Per germline, CDR1 SGHAT and CDR2 FQNNGV. DNA for the CDR3: TGTGCCAGCAGCTTAGATTGGGGGGGGATGACCTACGAGCAGTACTTC. It specifies CASSLDWGGMTYEQYF.

In this sample, this clonotype turned up a few times. The chain carries TRBV12-3 or TRBV12-4 and TRBJ1-3, with D uncertain. CDR3 length: 10 amino acids. Trimming took off 3 bases at V and 7 bases at J, with 1 base between the two ends. CDR3 sequence: CASSFNTIYF. Written as DNA, the CDR3 is TGTGCCAGCAGTTTCAACACCATATATTTT.

The chain couples TRBV7-2 to TRBJ2-1; TRBD1 aligns across 8 bases. With V trimmed by 5 bases and J by 9 bases, 15 bases remained unmatched. The CDR3 covers 16 residues. Germline CDR1 SGHTA, CDR2 FQGNSA. CDR3 coding DNA: TGTGCCAGCAGCCCTGAGCCGACAGGGGTGAGTAGTGAGCAGTTCTTC. This sequence encodes CASSPEPTGVSSEQFF.

The table lists this clonotype with many counts. The CDR3: CASSKEGTQYF. The CDR3 region has the DNA TGTGCCAGCAGCAAGGAGGGCACGCAGTATTTT. This chain connects TRBV5-4 to TRBJ2-3; D may be TRBD2 (6 bases). With 4 bases removed from V and 9 bases from J, the gap between germline ends came to 9 bases. Germline CDR1 and CDR2: SGHNT and YYREEE (reference sequence). CDR3 size: 11 residues.

This clonotype occurred a few times. This chain joins TRBV7-2 and TRBJ1-1, with D perhaps matching TRBD1 (5 bases). Trimming took off 4 bases at V and 7 bases at J, with 16 bases between the two ends. The CDR3 length is 14 residues. Germline V CDR1 and CDR2: SGHTA, FQGNSA. This CDR3 is CASSSSGTGGEAFF. In DNA form, the CDR3 reads TGTGCCAGCAGCTCCTCGGGGACGGGTGGTGAAGCTTTCTTT.